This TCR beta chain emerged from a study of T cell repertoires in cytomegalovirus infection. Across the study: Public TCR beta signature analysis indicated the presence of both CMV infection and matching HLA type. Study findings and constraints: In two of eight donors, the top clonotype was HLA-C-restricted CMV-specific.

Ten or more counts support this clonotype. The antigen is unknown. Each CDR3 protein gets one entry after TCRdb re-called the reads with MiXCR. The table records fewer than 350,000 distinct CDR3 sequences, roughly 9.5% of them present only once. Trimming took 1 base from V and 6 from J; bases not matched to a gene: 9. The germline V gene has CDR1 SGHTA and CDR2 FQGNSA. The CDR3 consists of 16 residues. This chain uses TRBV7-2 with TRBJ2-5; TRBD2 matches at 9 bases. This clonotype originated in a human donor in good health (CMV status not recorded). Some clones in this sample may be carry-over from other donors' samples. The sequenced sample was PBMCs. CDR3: CASSLEGAGGPKTQYF. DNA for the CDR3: TGTGCCAGCAGCTTAGAAGGCGCGGGAGGGCCCAAGACCCAGTACTTC.